The TCR beta chain described here comes from a study of control samples from healthy donors and cancer patients. V lost 0 bases to trimming and J lost 9 bases, with 17 bases between them. Germline CDR1 is SNHLY and CDR2 is FYNNEI. The CDR3 is made up of 15 amino acids. Measured with immunoSEQ multiplex PCR; TCRdb has only the in-frame clones, and not every one. The data contain around 180,000 clones, under 95% of them singletons. V usage is TRBV2 and J usage is TRBJ1-1; D gene uncertain. The receptor comes from a woman aged 18-29 years in good health. The sample taken for sequencing was blood. CDR3 nucleotides: TGTGCCAGCAGTGAAGCGCTTCGGGCTGCCCCCCAAGCTTTCTTT. Translation: CASSEALRAAPQAFF.